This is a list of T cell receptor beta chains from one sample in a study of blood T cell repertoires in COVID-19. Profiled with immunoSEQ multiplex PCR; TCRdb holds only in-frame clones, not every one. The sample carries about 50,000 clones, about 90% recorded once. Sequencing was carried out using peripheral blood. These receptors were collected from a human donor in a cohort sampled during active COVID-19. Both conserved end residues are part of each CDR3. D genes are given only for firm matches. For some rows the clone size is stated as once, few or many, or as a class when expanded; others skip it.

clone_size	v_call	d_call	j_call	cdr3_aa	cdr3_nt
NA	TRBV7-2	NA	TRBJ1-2	CASSLAGAVGYGYTF	TGTGCCAGCAGCTTAGCAGGGGCTGTGGGGTATGGCTACACCTTC
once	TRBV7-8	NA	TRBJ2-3	CASSRGGVADTQYF	TGTGCCAGCAGCCGCGGCGGGGTTGCAGATACGCAGTATTTT
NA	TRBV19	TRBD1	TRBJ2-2	CASRSLGTGANTGELFF	TGTGCCAGTAGGTCCCTCGGGACAGGAGCGAACACCGGGGAGCTGTTTTTT
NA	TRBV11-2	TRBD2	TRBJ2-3	CASIRGGLYTDTQYF	TGTGCCAGCATTCGCGGGGGACTTTACACAGATACGCAGTATTTT
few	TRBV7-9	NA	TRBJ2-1	CASRSSGDEQFF	TGTGCCAGCAGATCCTCCGGGGATGAGCAGTTCTTC
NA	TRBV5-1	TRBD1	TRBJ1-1	CASSRTGGANTEAFF	TGCGCCAGCAGCAGGACAGGGGGCGCGAACACTGAAGCTTTCTTT
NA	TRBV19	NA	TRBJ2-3	CASTMAARGTDTQYF	TGTGCCAGTACCATGGCGGCCCGGGGCACAGATACGCAGTATTTT
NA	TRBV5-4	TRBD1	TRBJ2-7	CASSSNPGQGDYEQYF	TGTGCCAGCAGCTCAAATCCGGGACAGGGGGACTACGAGCAGTACTTC
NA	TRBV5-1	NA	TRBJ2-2	CASRGGVATGELFF	TGCGCCAGCAGAGGGGGGGTCGCCACCGGGGAGCTGTTTTTT
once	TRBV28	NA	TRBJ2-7	CASSLTSSYEQYF	TGTGCCAGCAGTTTAACCAGCTCCTACGAGCAGTACTTC
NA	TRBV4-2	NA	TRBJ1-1	CASTFLGGTANTEAFF	TGTGCCAGCACATTTCTCGGAGGGACGGCGAACACTGAAGCTTTCTTT
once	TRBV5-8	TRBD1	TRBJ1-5	CASSRRTGGNQPQHF	TGTGCCAGCAGCAGAAGGACAGGGGGCAATCAGCCCCAGCATTTT
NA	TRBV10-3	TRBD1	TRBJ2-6	CATMSRGSGANVLTF	TGTGCCACGATGAGCAGGGGGTCTGGGGCCAACGTCCTGACTTTC
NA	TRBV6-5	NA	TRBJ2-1	CASSQGNEQFF	TGTGCCAGCTCCCAGGGAAATGAGCAGTTCTTC
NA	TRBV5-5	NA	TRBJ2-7	CASSLGGPRLRYEQYF	TGTGCCAGCAGCTTGGGGGGCCCACGGCTGAGATACGAGCAGTACTTC
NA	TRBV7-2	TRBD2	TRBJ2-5	CASSDPVTSGGGETQYF	TGTGCCAGCAGCGACCCGGTGACTAGCGGGGGAGGTGAGACCCAGTACTTC
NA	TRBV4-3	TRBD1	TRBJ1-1	CASGRGLGNAEAFF	TGCGCCAGCGGTAGGGGGCTAGGGAACGCTGAAGCTTTCTTT
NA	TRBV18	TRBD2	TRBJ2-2	CASSPSLARGAGELFF	TGTGCCAGCTCACCTTCACTAGCGAGGGGCGCCGGGGAGCTGTTTTTT
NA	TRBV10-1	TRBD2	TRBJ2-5	CASSDPPGTSGGWGETQYF	TGCGCCAGCAGTGACCCTCCCGGGACTAGCGGGGGTTGGGGGGAGACCCAGTACTTC
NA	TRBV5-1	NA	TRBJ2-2	CASSLDGGANTGELFF	TGCGCCAGCAGCTTGGATGGGGGCGCGAACACCGGGGAGCTGTTTTTT
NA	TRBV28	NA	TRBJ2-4	CASSFGGRAKNIQYF	TGTGCCAGCAGTTTTGGAGGGCGGGCCAAAAACATTCAGTACTTC
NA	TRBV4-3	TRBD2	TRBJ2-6	CASSQVPGLAGVGANVLTF	TGCGCCAGCAGCCAAGTGCCAGGACTAGCGGGAGTTGGGGCCAACGTCCTGACTTTC
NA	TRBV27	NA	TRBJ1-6	CASSEQGLISPLHF	TGTGCCAGCAGTGAACAGGGTTTGATATCACCCCTCCACTTT
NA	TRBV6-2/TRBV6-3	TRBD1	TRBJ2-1	CASSYSIMIKRNRGNEQFF	TGTGCCAGCAGTTACTCGATCATGATCAAGAGAAACAGGGGAAATGAGCAGTTCTTC
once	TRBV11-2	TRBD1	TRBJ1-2	CASSLGGGNYGYTF	TGTGCCAGCAGCTTAGGAGGGGGCAACTATGGCTACACCTTC
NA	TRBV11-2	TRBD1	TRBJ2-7	CASSLNRGLTYEQYF	TGTGCCAGCAGCTTAAACAGGGGTTTGACCTACGAGCAGTACTTC
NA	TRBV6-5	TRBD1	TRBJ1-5	CASSIDRGENQPQHF	TGTGCCAGCAGCATAGACAGGGGGGAGAATCAGCCCCAGCATTTT
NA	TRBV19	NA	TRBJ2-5	CASSPLSPYQETQYF	TGTGCCAGTAGTCCCCTATCACCGTACCAAGAGACCCAGTACTTC
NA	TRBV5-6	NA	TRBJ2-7	CASSLGQIYEQYF	TGTGCCAGCAGCTTAGGACAGATATACGAGCAGTACTTC
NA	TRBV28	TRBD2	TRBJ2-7	CASSFAGLGRRGQYF	TGTGCCAGCAGTTTCGCTGGACTAGGCCGTCGGGGGCAGTACTTC
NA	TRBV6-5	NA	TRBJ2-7	CASSSTTGTYEQYF	TGTGCCAGCAGTTCTACGACAGGCACCTACGAGCAGTACTTC
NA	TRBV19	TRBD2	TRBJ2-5	CASSIPGLGETQYF	TGTGCCAGTAGTATTCCGGGACTAGGGGAGACCCAGTACTTC
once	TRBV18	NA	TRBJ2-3	CASSPPNTRTLSTDTQYF	TGTGCCAGCTCACCCCCGAATACGAGGACACTAAGCACAGATACGCAGTATTTT
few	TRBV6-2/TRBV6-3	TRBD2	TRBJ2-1	CASSYAGLAGVGEQFF	TGTGCCAGCAGTTACGCAGGACTAGCGGGAGTTGGTGAGCAGTTCTTC
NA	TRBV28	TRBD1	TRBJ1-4	CASSPPAGTGYQKLFF	TGTGCCAGCAGTCCTCCAGCCGGGACAGGGTACCAAAAACTGTTTTTT
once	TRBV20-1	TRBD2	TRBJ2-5	CSASPLTSGQETQYF	TGCAGTGCTAGTCCCTTGACTAGCGGCCAAGAGACCCAGTACTTC
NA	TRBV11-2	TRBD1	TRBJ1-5	CASSVQGNQPQHF	TGTGCCAGCAGCGTACAGGGGAATCAGCCCCAGCATTTT
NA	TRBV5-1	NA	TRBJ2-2	CASRSTGNTGELFF	TGCGCCAGCAGGAGTACAGGAAACACCGGGGAGCTGTTTTTT
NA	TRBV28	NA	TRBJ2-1	CASSSRLGEQFF	TGTGCCAGCAGTTCCCGACTCGGTGAGCAGTTCTTC
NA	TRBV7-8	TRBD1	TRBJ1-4	CASSLVTGRNEKLFF	TGTGCCAGCAGCTTAGTGACAGGGAGGAATGAAAAACTGTTTTTT
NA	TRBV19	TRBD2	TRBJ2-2	CATGTSGGNTGELFF	TGTGCCACCGGGACTAGCGGGGGGAACACCGGGGAGCTGTTTTTT
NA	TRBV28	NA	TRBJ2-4	CASSQLLASNIQYF	TGTGCCAGCAGCCAGCTACTAGCTTCAAACATTCAGTACTTC
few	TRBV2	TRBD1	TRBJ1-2	CASSILDRAYGYTF	TGTGCCAGCAGTATCTTGGACAGGGCCTATGGCTACACCTTC
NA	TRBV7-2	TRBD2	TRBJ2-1	CASSLVGTSAYNEQFF	TGTGCCAGCAGCTTAGTAGGGACTAGCGCCTACAATGAGCAGTTCTTC
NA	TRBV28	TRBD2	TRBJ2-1	CASSFLGTSSYNEQFF	TGTGCCAGCAGTTTTTTAGGGACTAGCTCCTACAATGAGCAGTTCTTC
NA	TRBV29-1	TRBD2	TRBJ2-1	CSVRRELNNEQFF	TGCAGCGTTCGGCGGGAGTTAAACAATGAGCAGTTCTTC
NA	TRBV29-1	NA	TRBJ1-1	CSVLSRVNTEAFF	TGCAGCGTCCTTAGCAGGGTGAACACTGAAGCTTTCTTT
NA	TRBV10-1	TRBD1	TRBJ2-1	CASSPGQAYNEQFF	TGCGCCAGCAGTCCGGGACAGGCCTACAATGAGCAGTTCTTC
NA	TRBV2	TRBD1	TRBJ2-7	CASRGTAYEQYF	TGTGCCAGCAGAGGGACAGCCTACGAGCAGTACTTC
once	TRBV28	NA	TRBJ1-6	CASSPTVNSPLHF	TGTGCCAGCAGTCCGACAGTTAATTCACCCCTCCACTTT
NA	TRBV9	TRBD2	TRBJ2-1	CASSVVAGGLSYNEQFF	TGTGCCAGCAGCGTAGTTGCGGGAGGCCTCTCCTACAATGAGCAGTTCTTC
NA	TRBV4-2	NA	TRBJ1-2	CASSQERGGNYGYTF	TGTGCCAGCAGCCAAGAGCGGGGCGGTAACTATGGCTACACCTTC
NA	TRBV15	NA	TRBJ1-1	CATSRRKGEGTEAFF	TGTGCCACCAGCAGAAGGAAGGGGGAGGGCACTGAAGCTTTCTTT
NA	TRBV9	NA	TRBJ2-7	CASSVYDNSYEQYF	TGTGCCAGCAGCGTATATGACAACTCCTACGAGCAGTACTTC
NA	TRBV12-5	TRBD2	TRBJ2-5	CASGSGLAGGRQETQYF	TGTGCTAGTGGCTCCGGACTAGCGGGGGGACGACAAGAGACCCAGTACTTC